The T cell receptor beta chain described here comes from a study of shared clonotypes between healthy human individuals. Study at large: Donors had three CD4 naive, three CD4 memory, two CD8 naive and one CD8 memory plate apiece. The study, taken as a whole, reports: What limited the represented genetic and exposure-history diversity was the small number of donors. Non-shared clonotypes had lower generation probabilities than those shared by all four donors.

CD45RO negativity and positive selection for CCR7 defined naive CD8 cells, a population that excluded terminally differentiated effector memory CD45RA+ cells. The study drew its donors from healthy HIV-negative adults without recent acute infections or vaccinations. A word on this clone: Its cognate antigen is unknown.

The method was immunoSEQ multiplex PCR; TCRdb's version includes in-frame clones alone and lacks a portion of them. In the table there are millions of clones, roughly 95% of which are singletons. CDR1 is SGHAT, CDR2 FQNNGV, per germline. Trimming at V came to 1 base and at J to 2 bases, leaving 6 bases not matched to a gene. The CDR3 runs 17 residues. Sequenced: naive CD8+ T cells sorted from blood. The chain recombines TRBV11-2 with TRBJ2-5; 11 nucleotides align to TRBD2. The receptor was derived from a man between 18 and 35 years old in good health. The CDR3 protein is CASSLGRLAGLQETQYF. The CDR3 nucleotides read TGTGCCAGCAGCTTAGGCCGACTAGCGGGGTTACAAGAGACCCAGTACTTC.